The 22 T cell receptor beta chains listed next were all sequenced from one sample in a study of blood T cell repertoires in COVID-19. Some clones are missing from TCRdb's copy, which holds only in-frame ones; the method was immunoSEQ multiplex PCR. The data hold around 370,000 clones, with 87% observed a single time. The sequenced sample was peripheral blood. Source of these receptors: a woman aged 50 to 60 with COVID-19, enrolled during active disease.

The chain is built from TRBV6-2 or TRBV6-3 and TRBJ2-7; 10 bases are a match to TRBD2. Germline CDR1 reads MNHEY; CDR2 reads SVGEGT. The CDR3 loop spans 17 amino acids. Trimming cost V 2 bases and J 1 base; bases outside gene matches: 8. The CDR3, as DNA: TGTGCCAGCAGTTACACCTTAGGACTAGCGGTATCCTACGAGCAGTACTTC. The encoded protein is CASSYTLGLAVSYEQYF.

The chain combines TRBV7-9 with TRBJ1-1; D remains ambiguous. Trimming shortened V by 6 bases and J by 4 bases, and 18 bases separated the two germline ends. This CDR3 contains 15 residues. Germline-derived CDR1 and CDR2 are SEHNR and FQNEAQ (reference sequence). CDR3 bases: TGTGCCAGCAGATCCACCCCAACCTCTATCACTGAAGCTTTCTTT. Translated: CASRSTPTSITEAFF.

The chain combines TRBV19 with TRBJ1-2, with D possibly being TRBD1 (5 bases). The V gene's germline CDR1 is LNHDA and CDR2 SQIVND (reference sequence). The V gene lost 7 bases and the J gene lost 8 bases, with 11 bases spanning the gap. This CDR3 region has 11 residues. CDR3 in amino acids: CASTDRWGYTF. In DNA, the CDR3 is TGTGCCAGTACCGACAGATGGGGCTACACCTTC.

This rearrangement joins TRBV7-9 to TRBJ2-3, with 8 bases lining up with TRBD2. The junction had 6 bases not matched to a gene; V was cut back by 3 bases and J by 1 base. Germline lookup yields CDR1 SEHNR and CDR2 FQNEAQ (reference sequence). This CDR3 has 16 amino acids. CDR3 nucleotides: TGTGCCAGCAGCTTCCAAAGCGGGAGCGGCACAGATACGCAGTATTTT. Translating gives CASSFQSGSGTDTQYF.

The chain carries TRBV7-9 and TRBJ1-2, with D maybe TRBD1 (5 bases). Per germline, CDR1 SEHNR and CDR2 FQNEAQ (reference sequence). Trimming removed 4 bases from V and 0 bases from J, with 21 bases in between. The CDR3 is 18 amino acids. The CDR3 DNA reads TGTGCCAGCAGCTCACTTAGTGGTGGGGGGGAAGCTAACTATGGCTACACCTTC. Protein sequence: CASSSLSGGGEANYGYTF.

V gene TRBV5-4 combines with J gene TRBJ2-6, with 12 bases lining up with TRBD2. This CDR3 spans 16 amino acids. The V gene's germline CDR1 is SGHNT and CDR2 YYREEE (reference sequence). With 6 bases clipped from V and 2 bases from J, the junction kept 3 bases outside the gene matches. The CDR3 spells CASTRTSGTGANVLTF. DNA for the CDR3: TGTGCCAGCACCCGGACTAGCGGGACTGGGGCCAACGTCCTGACTTTC.

This clone was observed a few times. This chain uses TRBV6-2 or TRBV6-3 with TRBJ2-7; 9 bases are a match to TRBD1. The CDR3 loop spans 14 amino acids. Germline CDR1 MNHEY, CDR2 SVGEGT. The V gene end was trimmed by 2 bases and the J gene end by 7 bases; junction bases not matched to a gene: 6. The CDR3 loop reads CASSYGTGSGEQYF. The CDR3 nucleotides are TGTGCCAGCAGTTACGGGACAGGGTCGGGGGAGCAGTACTTC.

This chain's CDR3 is CASSLVAGDTGELFF. The CDR3 DNA sequence: TGTGCCAGCAGCTTAGTAGCGGGAGACACCGGGGAGCTGTTTTTT. The V call is TRBV7-9, the J call TRBJ2-2; TRBD2 matches 9 bases. The CDR3 loop spans 15 amino acids. CDR1 and CDR2 from the germline V gene are SEHNR and FQNEAQ (reference sequence). With 1 base clipped from V and 3 bases from J, the junction kept 0 bases outside the gene matches.

The chain recombines TRBV2 with TRBJ1-2; TRBD1 matches at 9 bases. Germline loops: CDR1 SNHLY, CDR2 FYNNEI. V shed 7 bases, J shed 2 bases, and the junction held 14 bases outside the gene matches. CDR3 length: 17 residues. CDR3 loop: CASIEGTGFALNYGYTF. The DNA for the CDR3 is TGTGCCAGCATAGAGGGGACAGGGTTCGCCTTAAACTATGGCTACACCTTC.

This clone has a handful of counts. The rearrangement links TRBV4-3 to TRBJ2-1, with D perhaps matching TRBD1 (6 bases). Germline-derived CDR1 and CDR2 are LGHNA and YSLEER. Trimming left V 4 bases short and J 5 bases short, with 9 bases between. The CDR3 spans 13 residues. The CDR3 loop is CASSLNRDNEQFF. CDR3 nucleotide sequence: TGCGCCAGCAGCCTGAACAGGGACAATGAGCAGTTCTTC.

The chain couples TRBV5-5 to TRBJ1-4, with D perhaps TRBD1 (6 bases). Germline V gene data show CDR1 as SGHKS and CDR2 as YYEKEE (reference sequence). Trimming shortened V by 4 bases and J by 3 bases, and 13 bases separated the two germline ends. There are 15 residues in the CDR3. CDR3 region: CASSVTGRANEKLFF. CDR3 coding DNA: TGTGCCAGCAGCGTAACAGGGAGAGCTAATGAAAAACTGTTTTTT.

This clone was observed many times. The chain has TRBV6-4 and TRBJ1-2; a weak D match, TRBD1 (6 bases). This CDR3 comprises 16 residues. The V end was cut by 5 bases, the J end by 8 bases, with 24 bases between. CDR1 is MRHNA and CDR2 is SNTAGT in the germline V gene. This chain's CDR3 is CASSPQGGAEIIGYTF. In DNA, the CDR3 is TGTGCCAGCAGTCCCCAAGGGGGGGCCGAGATTATAGGCTACACCTTC.

The rearrangement links TRBV19 to TRBJ2-1; 11 bases line up with TRBD2. Germline CDR1 LNHDA, CDR2 SQIVND (reference sequence). V trimming: 0 bases; J trimming: 6 bases; junction bases outside the gene matches: 4. The CDR3 extends over 16 amino acids. The CDR3: CASSIEASGRRNEQFF. CDR3 coding DNA: TGTGCCAGTAGTATAGAAGCTAGCGGGAGGCGCAATGAGCAGTTCTTC.

J is TRBJ2-5 and V is TRBV4-2; D may be TRBD2 (6 bases). CDR1 LGHNA and CDR2 YNFKEQ come from the germline V gene. Trimming took off 0 bases at V and 5 bases at J, with 13 bases between the two ends. CDR3 size: 15 residues. The CDR3 spells CASSQDPGLAETQYF. For the CDR3, the DNA is TGTGCCAGCAGCCAAGATCCGGGACTTGCGGAGACCCAGTACTTC.

The chain is built from TRBV27 and TRBJ2-1, with D maybe TRBD2 (6 bases). Trimming shortened V by 6 bases and J by 3 bases, and 18 bases separated the two germline ends. The CDR3 length is 16 residues. Germline CDR1 is MNHEY and CDR2 is SMNVEV (reference sequence). The CDR3: CASRPRGAGLYNEQFF. The CDR3 DNA sequence: TGTGCCAGCAGGCCCCGGGGAGCGGGTCTCTACAATGAGCAGTTCTTC.

This clone came up a few times. This chain joins TRBV23-1 and TRBJ1-5; 7 positions match TRBD1. TRBV23-1 is an ORF, and what it does is uncertain. Germline trimming cut 2 bases from V and 5 bases from J; bases unmatched to any gene: 6. The CDR3 is 15 amino acids. The CDR3 sequence is CASSQIWDSDQPQHF. The CDR3 region has the DNA TGCGCCAGCAGTCAAATCTGGGACAGTGATCAGCCCCAGCATTTT.

This chain links TRBV27 with TRBJ2-7; weak D call: TRBD2 (6 bases). Germline CDR1 and CDR2: MNHEY and SMNVEV (reference sequence). CDR3 length: 11 residues. V shed 6 bases and J shed 5 bases, with 8 bases lying between them. The CDR3 reads CASSRRDEQYF. The CDR3 DNA sequence: TGTGCCAGCAGCCGGAGGGACGAGCAGTACTTC.

The chain recombines TRBV9 with TRBJ1-2, with 9 positions matching TRBD1. The CDR3 sequence is 15 residues long. CDR1 and CDR2 (germline): SGDLS, YYNGEE. V lost 0 bases and J lost 9; bases outside the gene matches: 9. The CDR3 DNA reads TGTGCCAGCAGCGTAGGTCCGCGGGACAGGGATCGCTACACCTTC. Encoded protein: CASSVGPRDRDRYTF.

The genes are TRBV5-4 and TRBJ2-7, with 9 bases lining up with TRBD1. Losses at the gene ends were 3 bases for V and 5 bases for J; bases not matched to a gene: 9. The CDR3 contains 15 residues. Germline CDR1 and CDR2: SGHNT and YYREEE (reference sequence). CDR3 amino acids: CASSYGTGRSDEQYF. The CDR3 nucleotides read TGTGCCAGCAGCTACGGGACAGGGAGGTCCGACGAGCAGTACTTC.

The chain recombines TRBV5-4 with TRBJ2-1; 13 bases line up with TRBD2. The germline CDR1 and CDR2 sequences are SGHNT and YYREEE (reference sequence). The CDR3 extends over 15 amino acids. V shed 4 bases and J 8 bases; nucleotides not matched to a gene: 6. In nucleotides, the CDR3 is TGTGCCAGCAGCATACTAGCGGGAGGGCCCGATGAGCAGTTCTTC. Its translation is CASSILAGGPDEQFF.

The chain has TRBV27 and TRBJ2-7; 8 nucleotides agree with TRBD1. CDR1 MNHEY and CDR2 SMNVEV come from the germline V gene (reference sequence). This CDR3 comprises 14 residues. Germline trimming cut 6 bases from V and 2 bases from J; bases unmatched to any gene: 6. Here the CDR3 DNA reads TGTGCCAGCAGAAATGACAGGGGTGCCTACGAGCAGTACTTC. Encoded protein: CASRNDRGAYEQYF.

This clone was counted between two and nine times. The gene calls are TRBV15 and TRBJ1-1; TRBD1 matches at 12 bases. CDR3 length: 14 amino acids. The junction had 3 bases not matched to a gene; V was cut back by 6 bases and J by 4 bases. Germline assignment: CDR1 LNHNV and CDR2 YYDKDF (reference sequence). In DNA, the CDR3 is TGTGCCACCAGGCGGGACAGGGGGCCCACTGAAGCTTTCTTT. Residues: CATRRDRGPTEAFF.